This record covers a single T cell receptor (beta chain). Its antigen is not yet known. Base qualities were left out, and no much larger clone turns up one base away. Deletion took 6 bases off V and 5 bases off J, with a span of 16 bases between the germline ends. In the germline V gene (reference sequence), CDR1 corresponds to DFQATT and CDR2 to SNEGSKA. The CDR3 starts with the cysteine, ends with the phenylalanine, and has 14 residues. The DNA shown is the 42-base CDR3, in frame from base 1. Sequencer: Illumina HiSeq 2500. Quantitative 5'-RACE with molecular barcodes was used to prepare TCR beta libraries. The study's processing was this. To identify disease-linked TCR variants, a new computational method was used, one built on a probabilistic model of VDJ rearrangement. TCRdb trimmed the raw reads at Q25, called clones with MiXCR and kept productive beta chains. Identical CDR3 proteins give one entry, which carries the most common genes and DNA. These V and J calls derive from TCRdb rather than the authors' analysis. The sample records a few hundred thousand distinct CDR3 sequences, roughly 18% of which are singletons. Approximately 1% of the sample lies in the top ten.

This entry is derived from a study of CD8 T cells in ankylosing spondylitis (dated by TCRdb to the late 2010s). At the level of the whole study: To find TCR variants linked to disease, the study profiled T cell receptor beta repertoires in ankylosing spondylitis patients and healthy donors. Peripheral blood was sampled, and synovial fluid was additionally collected from ankylosing spondylitis patients. In total, the full study cohort was made up of 85 to 140 healthy donors and 25 or so ankylosing spondylitis patients. The research as a whole found: The disease-linked clones were reported to be significantly enriched in matched synovial fluid samples from ankylosing spondylitis patients. Some motif variants had previously been reported in the synovial fluid and blood of reactive arthritis patients, which suggests shared mechanisms of disease initiation. The disease-linked clones had a CD8+ phenotype and were found at relatively low frequencies in peripheral blood. A TCR beta motif made up of 7 to 9 highly homologous amino acid variants appeared to be characteristic of blood from ankylosing spondylitis patients.

Sequencing was performed on blood, either unsorted or a sorted T cell fraction (not recorded which). The sequence was collected from a male donor with ankylosing spondylitis. The chain is made from TRBV20-1 and TRBJ1-4; the D gene is perhaps TRBD1, on 6 matching bases. CDR3 protein: CSAREDRINEKLFF. The DNA sequence is given as TGCAGTGCCCGGGAGGACAGAATCAATGAAAAACTGTTTTTT.